This T cell receptor (beta chain) was obtained from a study of quantifying T cell responses using KT2 cells (dated by TCRdb to 2016 to 2017). Study-wide context: RNA was DNase-treated and reverse transcribed with TCR alpha and beta constant-region primers, mostly using SuperScript III. Under optimum conditions, the T4 ligation step was estimated to exceed 8% efficiency. To prevent over-amplification, PCR2 was performed as a SYBR Green qPCR and halted at a predetermined fluorescence threshold. Results and caveats for the whole study, not just this receptor: Saturation in the detection of KT2 sequences was observed at very high KT2 spike-in numbers. This TCR sequencing study did not compare the pipeline side by side with other TCR sequencing techniques. Even at the lowest spike-in tested, roughly one KT2 cell per 100,000 PBMC, KT2 sequences were still detected. The numbers of KT2 alpha and beta sequences increased linearly with the number of input KT2 cells across several orders of magnitude.

The method was UMI-ligation and nested PCR. A single-stranded oligonucleotide carrying the Illumina SP2 sequence and a UMI was ligated to the cDNA 3' end using T4 RNA ligase 1. PCR1 consisted of four to five cycles (98 degrees C 15 s, 69 degrees C 30 s, 72 degrees C 40 s), and for the beta primer an equimolar mix of RC1.1 and RC1.2 was used to cover TRBC1 and TRBC2. Starting at PCR2, the TCR alpha and beta chains were handled separately, and sample indices and Illumina adaptors were added. The UMI, placed after an 8-base spacer, consisted of 12 random nucleotides arranged as two hexamers with a spacer between them. Libraries were sequenced on an Illumina MiSeq with v2 2x251 paired-end chemistry, typically about a dozen samples per run. To boost diversity, each sequencing library was supplemented with PhiX DNA at roughly 4.5-7.5%. The authors' pipeline ran thus. bcl2fastq converted raw reads to FASTQ, and Demultiplexor demultiplexed the reads by dual indices. V and J genes were assigned by Decombinator through tag matching, with a single base-pair mismatch being allowed. Collapsinator used UMIs to correct both sequencing errors and frequency errors arising from PCR heterogeneity. CDR3Translator turned Decombinator identifiers into nucleotide sequence, translated that sequence into amino acids, and pulled out the CDR3 based on C- and N-terminal motifs. A cluster of KT2 sequences that shared one unique molecular identifier was counted as a single distinct KT2 TCR. TCRdb trimmed public reads at Q25 via fastp, called clones via MiXCR and kept in-frame beta chains. One record per CDR3 amino acid sequence lists the most common genes and DNA. The authors' filters were not applied to this entry. This sample holds more than 55,000 distinct CDR3 sequences; 9% to 15% were observed only once. The ten most abundant clones make up roughly 9% of the sample.

A few counts support this clonotype. Its antigen has not been determined. No quality values exist for individual bases; no much larger clone is one base distant. From its cysteine to its phenylalanine, the CDR3 spans 13 amino acids. Kept here is only the CDR3 DNA, which spans 39 bases and is read in frame from base 1. Per the germline V gene, SGHTA is the CDR1 and FQGNSA is the CDR2. V is shortened by 4 bases, J by 7 bases, and the region joining them spans 13 bases. To test the sensitivity and accuracy of the pipeline, known numbers of KT2, a T cell clone whose TCR had already been sequenced, were spiked into unfractionated PBMC. KT2 cells were mixed with a fixed number of PBMC to create a range of KT2-to-PBMC ratios.

Sequences were obtained from PBMCs spiked with cells of the T cell clone KT2. The receptor comes from a human donor. Recombination connected TRBV7-2 to TRBJ2-5, with the D call perhaps TRBD1 or TRBD2, each one matching 6 bases. The CDR3 loop reads CASSSRGQGTQYF. The bases are TGTGCCAGCAGCTCCCGGGGGCAGGGGACCCAGTACTTC.